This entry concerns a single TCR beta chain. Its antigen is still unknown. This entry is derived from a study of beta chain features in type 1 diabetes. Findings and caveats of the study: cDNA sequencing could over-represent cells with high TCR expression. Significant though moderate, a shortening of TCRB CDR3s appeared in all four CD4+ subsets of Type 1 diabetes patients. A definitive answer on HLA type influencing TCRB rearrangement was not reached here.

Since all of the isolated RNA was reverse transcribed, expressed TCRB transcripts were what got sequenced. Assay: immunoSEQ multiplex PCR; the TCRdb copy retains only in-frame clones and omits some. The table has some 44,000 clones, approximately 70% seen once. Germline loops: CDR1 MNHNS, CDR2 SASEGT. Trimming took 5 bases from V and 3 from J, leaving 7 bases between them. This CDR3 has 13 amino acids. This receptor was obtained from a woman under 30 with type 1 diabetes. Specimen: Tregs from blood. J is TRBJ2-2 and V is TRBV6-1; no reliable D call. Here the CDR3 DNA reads TGTGCCAGCAGTTCAGGTTACACCGGGGAGCTGTTTTTT. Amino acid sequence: CASSSGYTGELFF.